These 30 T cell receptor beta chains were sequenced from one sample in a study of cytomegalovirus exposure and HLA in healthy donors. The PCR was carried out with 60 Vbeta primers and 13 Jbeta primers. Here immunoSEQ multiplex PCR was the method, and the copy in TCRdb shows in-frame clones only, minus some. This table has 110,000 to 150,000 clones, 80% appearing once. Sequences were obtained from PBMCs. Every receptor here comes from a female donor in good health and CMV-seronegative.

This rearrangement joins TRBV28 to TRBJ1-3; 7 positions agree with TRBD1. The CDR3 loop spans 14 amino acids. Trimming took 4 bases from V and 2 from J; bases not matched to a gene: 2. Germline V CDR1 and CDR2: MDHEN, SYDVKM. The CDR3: CASSSGGTGNTIYF. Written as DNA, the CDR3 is TGTGCCAGCAGTTCAGGGGGTACTGGAAACACCATATATTTT.

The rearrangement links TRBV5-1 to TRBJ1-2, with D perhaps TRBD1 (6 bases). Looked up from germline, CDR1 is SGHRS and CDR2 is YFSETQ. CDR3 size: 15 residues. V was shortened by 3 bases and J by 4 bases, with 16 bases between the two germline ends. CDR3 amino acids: CASSSRPGGSYGYTF. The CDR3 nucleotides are TGCGCCAGCAGCTCTCGGCCTGGGGGCTCCTATGGCTACACCTTC.

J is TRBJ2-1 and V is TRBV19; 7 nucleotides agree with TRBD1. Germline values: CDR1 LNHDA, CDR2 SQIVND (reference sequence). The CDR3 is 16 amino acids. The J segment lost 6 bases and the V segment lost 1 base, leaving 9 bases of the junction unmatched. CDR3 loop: CASSIGWGQSGNEQFF. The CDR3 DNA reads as TGTGCCAGTAGTATAGGCTGGGGACAGTCGGGCAATGAGCAGTTCTTC.

CDR3 loop: CASVDGGAADEQYF. The CDR3 DNA follows: TGTGCCAGCGTCGATGGGGGGGCCGCCGACGAGCAGTACTTC. This chain joins TRBV7-9 and TRBJ2-7, with a weak D call TRBD2 (7 bases). CDR3 size: 14 residues. Germline assignment: CDR1 SEHNR and CDR2 FQNEAQ (reference sequence). Trimming stripped 8 bases from V and 5 bases from J, with 19 bases between.

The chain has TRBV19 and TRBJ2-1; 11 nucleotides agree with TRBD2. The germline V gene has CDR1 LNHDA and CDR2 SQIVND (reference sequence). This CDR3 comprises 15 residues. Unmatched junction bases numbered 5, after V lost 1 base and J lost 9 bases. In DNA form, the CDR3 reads TGTGCCAGTAGTATAGGGACTAGCGGGTTTGGTGAGCAGTTCTTC. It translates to CASSIGTSGFGEQFF.

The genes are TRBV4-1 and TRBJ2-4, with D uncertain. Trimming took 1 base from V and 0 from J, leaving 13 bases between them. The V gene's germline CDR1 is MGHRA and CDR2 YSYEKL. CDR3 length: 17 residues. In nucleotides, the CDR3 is TGCGCCAGCAGCCAAGCTGGGCACTCCCTAGCCAAAAACATTCAGTACTTC. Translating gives CASSQAGHSLAKNIQYF.

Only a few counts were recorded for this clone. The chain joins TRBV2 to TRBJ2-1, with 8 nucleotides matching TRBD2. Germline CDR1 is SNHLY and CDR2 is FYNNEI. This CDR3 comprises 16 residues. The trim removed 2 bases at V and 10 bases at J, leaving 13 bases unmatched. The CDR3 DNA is TGTGCCAGCAGTGAAAGAGTCGGGCTAGCGGGTATAGAGCAGTTCTTC. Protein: CASSERVGLAGIEQFF.

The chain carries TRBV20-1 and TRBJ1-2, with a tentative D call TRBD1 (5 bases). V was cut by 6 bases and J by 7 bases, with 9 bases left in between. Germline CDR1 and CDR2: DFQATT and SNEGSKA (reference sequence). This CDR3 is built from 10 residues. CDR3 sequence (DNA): TGCAGTGCCAGGGAGGCTGGCTACACCTTC. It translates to CSAREAGYTF.

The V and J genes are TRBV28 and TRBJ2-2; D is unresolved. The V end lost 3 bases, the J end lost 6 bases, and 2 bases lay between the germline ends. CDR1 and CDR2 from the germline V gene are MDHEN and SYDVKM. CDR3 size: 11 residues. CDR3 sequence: CASSFSGELFF. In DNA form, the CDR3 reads TGTGCCAGCAGTTTCTCCGGGGAGCTGTTTTTT.

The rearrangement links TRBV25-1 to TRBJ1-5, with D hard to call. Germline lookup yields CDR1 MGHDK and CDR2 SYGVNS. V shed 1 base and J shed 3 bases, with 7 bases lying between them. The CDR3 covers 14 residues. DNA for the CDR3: TGTGCCAGCAGTGAATCGGGGAACAATCAGCCCCAGCATTTT. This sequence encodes CASSESGNNQPQHF.

CDR3 in amino acids: CASSRMPATGLNEKLFF. In DNA form, the CDR3 reads TGTGCCAGCTCACGCATGCCGGCCACAGGCCTAAATGAAAAACTGTTTTTT. V gene TRBV18 combines with J gene TRBJ1-4; the D gene is possibly TRBD1 (5 bases). Germline assignment: CDR1 KGHSH and CDR2 LQKENI. The CDR3 length is 17 residues. V shed 4 bases and J shed 5 bases, with 20 bases lying between them. Looking up the rest from reference TRBV18 and TRBJ1-4 gives the full variable domain: NAGVMQNPRHLVRRRGQEARLRCSPMKGHSHVYWYRQLPEEGLKFMVYLQKENIIDESGMPKERFSAEFPKEGPSILRIQQVVRGDSAAYFCASSRMPATGLNEKLFFGSGTQLSVL.

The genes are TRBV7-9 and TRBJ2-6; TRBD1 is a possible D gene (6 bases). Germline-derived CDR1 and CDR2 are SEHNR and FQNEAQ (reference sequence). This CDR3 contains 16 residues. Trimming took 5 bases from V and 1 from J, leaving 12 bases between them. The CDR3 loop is CASSVSRGSGANVLTF. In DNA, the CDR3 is TGTGCCAGCAGCGTATCCAGGGGATCTGGGGCCAACGTCCTGACTTTC.

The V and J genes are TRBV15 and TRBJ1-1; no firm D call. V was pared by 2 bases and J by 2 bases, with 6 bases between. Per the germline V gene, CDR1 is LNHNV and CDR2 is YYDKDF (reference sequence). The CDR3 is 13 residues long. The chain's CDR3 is CATSRNSNTEAFF. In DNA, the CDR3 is TGTGCCACCAGCAGAAATTCAAACACTGAAGCTTTCTTT.

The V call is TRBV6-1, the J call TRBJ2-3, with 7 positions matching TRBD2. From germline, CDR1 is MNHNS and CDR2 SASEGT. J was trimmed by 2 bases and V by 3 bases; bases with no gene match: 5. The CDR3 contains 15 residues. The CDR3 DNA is TGTGCCAGCAGTGAGTCTAGCGGCCTCACAGATACGCAGTATTTT. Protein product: CASSESSGLTDTQYF.

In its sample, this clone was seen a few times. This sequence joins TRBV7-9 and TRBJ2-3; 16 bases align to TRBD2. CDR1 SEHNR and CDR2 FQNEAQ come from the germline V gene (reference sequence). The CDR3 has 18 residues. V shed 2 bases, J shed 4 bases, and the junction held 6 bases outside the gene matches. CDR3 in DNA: TGTGCCAGCAGCTTACCGGGACTAGCGGGAGGGAGGGCAGATACGCAGTATTTT. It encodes CASSLPGLAGGRADTQYF.

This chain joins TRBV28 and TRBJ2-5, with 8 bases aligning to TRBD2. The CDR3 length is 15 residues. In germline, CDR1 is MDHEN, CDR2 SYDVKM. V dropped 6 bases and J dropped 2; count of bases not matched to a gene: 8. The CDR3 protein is CASSSVVAGQETQYF. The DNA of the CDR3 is TGTGCCAGCAGCTCCGTGGTAGCGGGACAAGAGACCCAGTACTTC.

The CDR3 spells CASSVAGGHEQYF. The CDR3 coding sequence is TGTGCCAGCAGTGTAGCGGGAGGCCACGAGCAGTACTTC. This chain joins TRBV2 and TRBJ2-7, with 10 bases fitting TRBD2. CDR3 length: 13 amino acids. J was trimmed by 5 bases and V by 4 bases; bases with no gene match: 2. Germline loops: CDR1 SNHLY, CDR2 FYNNEI.

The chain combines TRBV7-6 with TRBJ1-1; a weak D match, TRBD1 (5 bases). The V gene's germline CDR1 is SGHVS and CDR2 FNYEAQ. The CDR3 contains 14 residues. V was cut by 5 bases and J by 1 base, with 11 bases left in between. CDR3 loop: CASSPDGGNTEAFF. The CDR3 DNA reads TGTGCCAGCAGCCCGGACGGGGGGAACACTGAAGCTTTCTTT. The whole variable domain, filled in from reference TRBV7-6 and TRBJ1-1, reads GAGVSQSPRYKVTKRGQDVALRCDPISGHVSLYWYRQALGQGPEFLTYFNYEAQQDKSGLPNDRFSAERPEGSISTLTIQRTEQRDSAMYRCASSPDGGNTEAFFGQGTRLTVV.

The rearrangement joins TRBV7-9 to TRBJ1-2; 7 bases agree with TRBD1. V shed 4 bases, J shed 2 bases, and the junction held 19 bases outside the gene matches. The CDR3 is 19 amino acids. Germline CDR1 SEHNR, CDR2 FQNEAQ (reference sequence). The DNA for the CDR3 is TGTGCCAGCAGCTCGGGGAAGGGACCAGGGACAGTAGAAAACTATGGCTACACCTTC. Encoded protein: CASSSGKGPGTVENYGYTF.

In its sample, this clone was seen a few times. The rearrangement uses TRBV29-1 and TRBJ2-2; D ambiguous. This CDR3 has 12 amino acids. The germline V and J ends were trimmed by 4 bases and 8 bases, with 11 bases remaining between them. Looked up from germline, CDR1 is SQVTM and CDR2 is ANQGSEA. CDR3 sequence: CSVAQAGGELFF. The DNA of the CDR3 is TGCAGCGTTGCACAAGCAGGAGGGGAGCTGTTTTTT.

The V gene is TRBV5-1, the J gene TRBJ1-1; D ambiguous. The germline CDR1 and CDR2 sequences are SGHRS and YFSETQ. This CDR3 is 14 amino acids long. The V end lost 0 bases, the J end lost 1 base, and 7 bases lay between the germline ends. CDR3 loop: CASSLDTPNTEAFF. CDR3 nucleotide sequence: TGCGCCAGCAGCTTGGACACCCCGAACACTGAAGCTTTCTTT.

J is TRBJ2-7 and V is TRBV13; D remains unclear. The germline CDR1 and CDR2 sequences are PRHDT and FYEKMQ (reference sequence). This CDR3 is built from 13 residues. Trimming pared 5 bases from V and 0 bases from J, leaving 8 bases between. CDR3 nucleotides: TGTGCCAGCAGCCTAAGAAACTCCTACGAGCAGTACTTC. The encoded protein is CASSLRNSYEQYF.

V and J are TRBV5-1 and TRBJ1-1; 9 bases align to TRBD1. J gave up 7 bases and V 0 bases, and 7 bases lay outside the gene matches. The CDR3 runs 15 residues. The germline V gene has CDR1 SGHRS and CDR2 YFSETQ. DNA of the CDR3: TGCGCCAGCAGCTTGGCCAGACAGGGGGGTGGTGAAGCTTTCTTT. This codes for CASSLARQGGGEAFF.

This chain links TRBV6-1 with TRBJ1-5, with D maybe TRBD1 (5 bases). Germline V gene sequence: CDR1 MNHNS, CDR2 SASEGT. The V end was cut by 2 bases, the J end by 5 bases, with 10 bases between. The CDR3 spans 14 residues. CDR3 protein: CASSESQGYQPQHF. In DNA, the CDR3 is TGTGCCAGCAGTGAAAGCCAGGGATATCAGCCCCAGCATTTT.

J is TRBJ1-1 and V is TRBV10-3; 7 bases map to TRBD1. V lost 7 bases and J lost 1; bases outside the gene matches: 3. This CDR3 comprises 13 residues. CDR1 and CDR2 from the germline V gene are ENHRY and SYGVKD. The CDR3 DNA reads TGTGCCATCAAAGGACAGGAGAACACTGAAGCTTTCTTT. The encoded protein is CAIKGQENTEAFF.

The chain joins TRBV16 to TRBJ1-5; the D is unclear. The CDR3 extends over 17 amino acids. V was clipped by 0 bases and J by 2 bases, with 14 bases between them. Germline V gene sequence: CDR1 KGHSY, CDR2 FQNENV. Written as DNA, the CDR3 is TGTGCCAGCAGCCAATCGTTGGCGGATTTGGGCAATCAGCCCCAGCATTTT. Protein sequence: CASSQSLADLGNQPQHF. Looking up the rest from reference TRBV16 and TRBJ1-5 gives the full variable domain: GEEVAQTPKHLVRGEGQKAKLYCAPIKGHSYVFWYQQVLKNEFKFLISFQNENVFDETGMPKERFSAKCLPNSPCSLEIQATKLEDSAVYFCASSQSLADLGNQPQHFGDGTRLSIL.

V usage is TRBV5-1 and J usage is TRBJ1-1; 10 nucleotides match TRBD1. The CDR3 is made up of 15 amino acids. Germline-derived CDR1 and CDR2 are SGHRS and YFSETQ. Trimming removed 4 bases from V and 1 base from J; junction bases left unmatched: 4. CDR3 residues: CASSPGQGTNTEAFF. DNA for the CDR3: TGCGCCAGCAGCCCGGGACAGGGGACGAACACTGAAGCTTTCTTT. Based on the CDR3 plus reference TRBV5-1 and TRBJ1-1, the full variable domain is KAGVTQTPRYLIKTRGQQVTLSCSPISGHRSVSWYQQTPGQGLQFLFEYFSETQRNKGNFPGRFSGRQFSNSRSEMNVSTLELGDSALYLCASSPGQGTNTEAFFGQGTRLTVV.

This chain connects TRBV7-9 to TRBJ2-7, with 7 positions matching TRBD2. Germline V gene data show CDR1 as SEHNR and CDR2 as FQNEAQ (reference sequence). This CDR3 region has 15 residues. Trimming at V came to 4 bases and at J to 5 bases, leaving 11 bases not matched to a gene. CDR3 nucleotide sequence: TGTGCCAGCAGCTCCCCCGGGGGGTCCAGCAACGAGCAGTACTTC. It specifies CASSSPGGSSNEQYF.

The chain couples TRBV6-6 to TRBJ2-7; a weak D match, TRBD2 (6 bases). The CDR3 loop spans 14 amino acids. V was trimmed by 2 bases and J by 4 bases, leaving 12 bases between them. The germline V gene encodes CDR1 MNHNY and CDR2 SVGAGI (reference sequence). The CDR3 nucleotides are TGTGCCAGCAGTTACGGGGACTCCTCGTACGAGCAGTACTTC. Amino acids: CASSYGDSSYEQYF.

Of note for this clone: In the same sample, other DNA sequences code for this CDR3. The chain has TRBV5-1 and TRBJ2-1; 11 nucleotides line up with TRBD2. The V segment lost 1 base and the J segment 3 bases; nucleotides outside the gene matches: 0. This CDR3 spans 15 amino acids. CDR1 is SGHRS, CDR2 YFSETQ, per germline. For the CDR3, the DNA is TGCGCCAGCAGCTTGACTAGCGGGAGCTACAATGAGCAGTTCTTC. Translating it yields CASSLTSGSYNEQFF.